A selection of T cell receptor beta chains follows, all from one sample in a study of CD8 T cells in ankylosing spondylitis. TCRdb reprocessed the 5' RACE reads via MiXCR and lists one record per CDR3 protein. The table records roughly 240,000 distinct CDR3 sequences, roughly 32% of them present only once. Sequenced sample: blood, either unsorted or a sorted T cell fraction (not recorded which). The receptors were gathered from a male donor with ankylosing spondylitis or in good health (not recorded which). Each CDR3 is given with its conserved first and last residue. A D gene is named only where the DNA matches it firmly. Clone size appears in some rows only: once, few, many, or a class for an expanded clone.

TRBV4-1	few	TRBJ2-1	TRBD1	CASSRTGGGGLQFF	TGCGCCAGCAGCCGGACAGGGGGCGGAGGTCTGCAGTTCTTC
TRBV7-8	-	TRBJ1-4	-	CASSAGGNEKLFF	TGTGCCAGCAGCGCTGGTGGTAATGAAAAACTGTTTTTT
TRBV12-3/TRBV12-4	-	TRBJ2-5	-	CASRSTGLEETQYF	TGTGCCAGCAGGTCGACAGGACTCGAAGAGACCCAGTACTTC
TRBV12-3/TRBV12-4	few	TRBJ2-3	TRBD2	CASSFDPSGGDGTDTQYF	TGTGCCAGCAGTTTTGACCCGAGCGGGGGGGATGGCACAGATACGCAGTATTTT
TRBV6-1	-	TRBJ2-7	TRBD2	CASSEAGLAGEEQYF	TGTGCCAGCAGTGAAGCCGGACTAGCGGGGGAAGAGCAGTACTTC
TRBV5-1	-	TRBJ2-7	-	CASSSNREYEQYF	TGCGCCAGCAGCTCCAACCGGGAGTACGAGCAGTACTTC
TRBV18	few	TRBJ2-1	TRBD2	CASSPLSSGGALPLFF	TGTGCCAGCTCACCACTATCTAGCGGGGGGGCCTTACCCCTGTTCTTC
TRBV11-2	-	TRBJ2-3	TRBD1	CASSLATTGSTDTQYF	TGTGCCAGCAGCTTAGCCACGACAGGGAGCACAGATACGCAGTATTTT
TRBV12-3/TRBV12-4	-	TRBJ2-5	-	CASQRHSQETQYF	TGTGCCAGCCAAAGACACTCTCAAGAGACCCAGTACTTC
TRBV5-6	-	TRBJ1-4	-	CASSLGPNEKLFF	TGTGCCAGCAGCTTAGGCCCGAATGAAAAACTGTTTTTT
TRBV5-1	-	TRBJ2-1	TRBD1	CASSGPGQGGEQFF	TGCGCCAGCAGCGGACCGGGACAGGGAGGTGAGCAGTTCTTC
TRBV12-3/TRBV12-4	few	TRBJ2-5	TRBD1	CASSPRTGDQETQYF	TGTGCCAGCAGTCCCCGGACAGGGGACCAAGAGACCCAGTACTTC
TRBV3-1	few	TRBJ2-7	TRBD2	CASSQDLGLAGWGQYF	TGTGCCAGCAGCCAAGATTTGGGACTAGCCGGTTGGGGGCAGTACTTC
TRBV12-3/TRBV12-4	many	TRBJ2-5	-	CASSLRGQETQYF	TGTGCCAGCAGTTTACGGGGGCAAGAGACCCAGTACTTC
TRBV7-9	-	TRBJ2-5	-	CASSRPEQYQETQYF	TGTGCCAGCAGCCGCCCGGAGCAGTACCAAGAGACCCAGTACTTC
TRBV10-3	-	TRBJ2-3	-	CAISGTSTDTQYF	TGTGCCATCAGCGGCACTAGCACAGATACGCAGTATTTT
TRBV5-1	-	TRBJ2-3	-	CASSKIPSSTDTQYF	TGCGCCAGCAGCAAGATCCCATCTAGCACAGATACGCAGTATTTT
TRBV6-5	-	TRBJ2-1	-	CASSYGPGHNEQFF	TGTGCCAGCAGTTACGGTCCGGGCCACAATGAGCAGTTCTTC
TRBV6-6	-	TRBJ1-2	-	CASSYPGVYGYTF	TGTGCCAGCAGTTACCCAGGAGTCTATGGCTACACCTTC
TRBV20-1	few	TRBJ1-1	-	CSAPLNQNTEAFF	TGCAGTGCCCCGTTAAACCAGAACACTGAAGCTTTCTTT
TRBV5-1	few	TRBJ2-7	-	CASSLDTGTYEQYF	TGCGCCAGCAGCTTGGATACGGGAACCTACGAGCAGTACTTC
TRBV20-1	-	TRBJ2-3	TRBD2	CSARDNRGAGWSTDTQYF	TGCAGTGCTAGAGATAATAGGGGAGCGGGGTGGTCCACAGATACGCAGTATTTT
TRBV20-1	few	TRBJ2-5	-	CSARNSREIAQETQYF	TGCAGTGCTAGAAATAGCAGGGAGATCGCCCAAGAGACCCAGTACTTC
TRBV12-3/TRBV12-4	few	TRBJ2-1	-	CASSQTGLLNEQFF	TGTGCCAGCAGTCAAACTGGACTACTCAATGAGCAGTTCTTC
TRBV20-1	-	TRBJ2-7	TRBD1	CSARASGTAAYEQYF	TGCAGTGCTAGAGCCTCCGGGACAGCCGCCTACGAGCAGTACTTC
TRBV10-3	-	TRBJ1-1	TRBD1	CAISEPGQGAFF	TGTGCCATCAGTGAGCCAGGACAGGGGGCTTTCTTT
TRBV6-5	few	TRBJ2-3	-	CASSSPTSSADTQYF	TGTGCCAGCAGTTCCCCTACTAGCTCGGCAGATACGCAGTATTTT
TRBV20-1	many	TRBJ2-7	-	CSDRADVGYEQYF	TGCAGTGACAGGGCGGATGTCGGCTACGAGCAGTACTTC
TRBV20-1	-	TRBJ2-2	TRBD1	CSADRGGELFF	TGCAGTGCTGACAGGGGCGGGGAGCTGTTTTTT
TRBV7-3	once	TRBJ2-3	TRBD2	CASSARDYNTQYF	TGTGCCAGCAGCGCTAGGGACTACAATACGCAGTATTTT
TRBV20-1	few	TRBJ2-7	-	CSALGGSLNYEQYF	TGCAGTGCTCTCGGTGGCAGCCTCAACTACGAGCAGTACTTC
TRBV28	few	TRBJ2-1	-	CASSGPGKGYNEQFF	TGTGCCAGCAGTGGTCCGGGAAAGGGGTACAATGAGCAGTTCTTC
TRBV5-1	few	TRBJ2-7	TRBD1	CASQARPDRGYEQYF	TGCGCCAGTCAAGCCCGACCGGACAGGGGCTACGAGCAGTACTTC
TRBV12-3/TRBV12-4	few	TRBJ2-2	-	CASRGTNTGELFF	TGTGCCAGCAGGGGGACGAACACCGGGGAGCTGTTTTTT
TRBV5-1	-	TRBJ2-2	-	CASRIPTIAGELFF	TGCGCCAGCAGGATCCCTACAATTGCCGGGGAGCTGTTTTTT
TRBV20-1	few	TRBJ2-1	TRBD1	CSAGTGYNEQFF	TGCAGTGCTGGGACAGGGTACAATGAGCAGTTCTTC
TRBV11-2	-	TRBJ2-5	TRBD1	CASSSTGLPETQYF	TGTGCCAGCAGCTCGACAGGGCTCCCCGAGACCCAGTACTTC
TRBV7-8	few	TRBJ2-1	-	CASSLLSSRNEQFF	TGTGCCAGCAGCTTATTATCTAGCCGGAATGAGCAGTTCTTC
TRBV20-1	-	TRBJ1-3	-	CSARDTAGPASGNTIYF	TGCAGTGCTAGAGATACTGCAGGCCCAGCCTCCGGGAACACCATATATTTT
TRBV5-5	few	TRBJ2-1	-	CASSWRTARNEQFF	TGTGCCAGCAGCTGGCGGACTGCCCGCAATGAGCAGTTCTTC